This TCR beta chain was profiled in a study of blood T cell repertoires in COVID-19. At the level of the study: Acute-phase and convalescent COVID-19 samples originated in the United States, Italy and Spain. From T cells, B-cell-depleted T cells, or PBMCs came the material, which was cDNA or gDNA.

The V end was cut by 5 bases, the J end by 4 bases, with 6 bases between. The germline V gene encodes CDR1 MDHEN and CDR2 SYDVKM. The length of the CDR3 is 12 residues. Sequencing used immunoSEQ multiplex PCR; TCRdb keeps in-frame clones, though not all of them. This sample has roughly 100,000 clones, with 81% found just once. The sequencing sample was made of peripheral blood. This TCR derives from a man at least 80 years old with acute or convalescent COVID-19. The chain carries TRBV28 and TRBJ1-5; D not certain. The chain's CDR3 is CASSTPNQPQHF. CDR3 coding DNA: TGTGCCAGCAGTACACCGAATCAGCCCCAGCATTTT. The complete variable domain, with remaining parts taken from reference TRBV28 and TRBJ1-5, reads DVKVTQSSRYLVKRTGEKVFLECVQDMDHENMFWYRQDPGLGLRLIYFSYDVKMKEKGDIPEGYSVSREKKERFSLILESASTNQTSMYLCASSTPNQPQHFGDGTRLSIL.